This TCR beta chain stems from a study of blood T cell repertoires in COVID-19. Study-wide background: Whether acute or convalescent, the COVID-19 samples came from the United States, Italy and Spain.

Clinical history as reported by participants underpinned cohort assignment. CDR1 MNHNS and CDR2 SASEGT come from the germline V gene. This CDR3 is 14 amino acids long. Trimming removed 2 bases from V and 7 bases from J; junction bases left unmatched: 5. Some clones are missing from TCRdb's copy, which holds only in-frame ones; the method was immunoSEQ multiplex PCR. The sample carries fewer than 350,000 clones, approximately 88% recorded once. The clonotype originates from a woman aged 35 to 49 who had recovered from COVID-19. The chain has TRBV6-1 and TRBJ2-7, with 10 bases identical to TRBD2. The sample was PBMCs or T cells enriched from blood (not recorded which). The CDR3 bases are TGTGCCAGCAGTGAAAGCGGGAGGGTCAGGGAGCAGTACTTC. Encoded protein: CASSESGRVREQYF.